This paragraph reports one T cell receptor (beta chain). Its antigen is unknown. Nothing much larger sits one base from this clone, and base qualities are not available. These data originate in a study of hypomethylating agent response in myelodysplastic syndrome (dated by TCRdb to the early 2020s). Regarding the research as a whole: The hypomethylating agents azacitidine (about 70% of the 11) or decitabine (3 of 11) were used to treat the patients. The cohort included about 10 male and 2 female myelodysplastic syndrome patients. Patients had a mean age of approximately 67 +/- 5.9 years, and a diploid cytogenetic profile was the most common. The most frequent mutation was TET2, found in 5 of 11 patients. Complete response or hematologic improvement was achieved by six patients, and roughly 5 patients were classified as non-responders. Complete response or hematologic improvement counted as response, and patients meeting neither criterion were classed as non-responders.

Library preparation was by the immunoSEQ multiplex PCR assay. Survey resolution was used, with two replicates of around 200 ng each, totaling roughly 400 ng of DNA per sample. Using multiplex PCR primers aimed at V and J genes, the hsTCRB kit picked up rearranged TCRB sequences in genomic DNA. In the first PCR, the CDR3 region was amplified for around 28 cycles with the QIAGEN Multiplex PCR Kit. A second PCR of roughly 8 cycles attached sample barcodes and Illumina adapters to each replicate. Pooled libraries were quantified with a QuantStudio 6 and the KAPA library quantification kit. Approximately 16 pM of pooled libraries was sequenced on an Illumina MiSeq using 156-cycle single-end reads and a 15-cycle index read. The original methods were these. Of over 150,000 unique clonotypes, roughly 1.8% were flagged by VDJdb annotation as previously reported viral-epitope-specific. The immunoSEQ Data Assistant and immunoSEQ Analyzer converted raw reads into normalized, annotated TCRB repertoires. Clonotype analysis used the immunarch R package version 0.6.5 and BioAnalyzer. Before richness was estimated, every repertoire was downsampled to match the clone count of the smallest repertoire. Clonotypes were sorted into expanded, contracted or novel categories with Fisher's exact tests, where novel meant the clonotype had zero frequency before treatment. GLIPH2 clustered significantly changed CDR3 beta sequences using simulation_depth=1000 and kmer_min_depth=3, excluding CDR3s shorter than five residues. In TCRdb, the immuneACCESS table is reduced to in-frame sequences with V and J assigned. These tables do not hold every clone; where another copy was compared, an unresolved V gene accounts for under half, and the others remain unexplained. V, J and clone size are taken as reported in that table, and D and trimming were inferred from the DNA itself. This sample has about 3,000 clones in its table, and around 75% of those were observed once. The ten largest make up about 11% of the sample.

Bulk bone marrow was analyzed without sorting T-cell subsets. Bone marrow from about a dozen myelodysplastic syndrome patients, collected before and after hypomethylating agent therapy, underwent immunosequencing of the TCR beta CDR3 regions. To track the repertoire longitudinally, every patient provided one baseline bone marrow along with two to three bone marrows taken at different post-treatment timepoints. Whole bone marrow served as the source for genomic DNA extraction, with DNA quality checked using TapeStation, NanoDrop OneC and PicoGreen assays. Study-wide conclusions, independent of this receptor: Healthy control donors were not age-matched to MDS patients, which could have impacted the MDS versus healthy comparison. A possible recognition of novel MDS antigens by the shared GLIPH2 clusters was not confirmed and needs experimental validation. Responders more often showed novel clonotypes emerging, while non-responders displayed more contracted clonotypes after treatment. After hypomethylating agent treatment, no significant change in richness, rarefaction diversity or clonality was seen, either across all patients or within response groups. Only 10 to 12 patients were analyzed, so the cohort was small.

For CDR1 and CDR2, the germline V gene lists MGHRA and YSYEKL. The V end gives up 0 bases and the J end 1 base, leaving 9 bases in the junction not matched to a gene. The CDR3 numbers 19 residues from cysteine through phenylalanine. Only CDR3 DNA is held: 57 bases, read in frame from base 1. The TCR was taken from a human donor with myelodysplastic syndrome. Sequences were derived from bone marrow, sampled before or after starting hypomethylating agent treatment for myelodysplastic syndrome (not recorded which). The chain employs TRBV4-1 and TRBJ2-1, with 10 junctional bases fitting TRBD1. The CDR3 protein sequence reads: CASSQEFVWDRGSYNEQFF. The bases read TGCGCCAGCAGCCAAGAATTCGTGTGGGACAGGGGATCCTACAATGAGCAGTTCTTC.